Sequencing of this T cell receptor beta chain was carried out in a study of CD8+CD57+ T cells in acquired aplastic anemia. In the study overall: Average DNA yield from sorted CD4+ and CD8+ cells was approximately 3 ug. Findings and limits, study-wide: Patients and controls shared under 35 CD8+ CDR3 sequences, which appeared highly expressed in patients and within their immunodominant clones. Patients and controls were not found to differ significantly in CD8+ Simpson's diversity.

With regard to this clonotype: Its antigen is not identified.

Using genomic DNA as the template, TCR beta VDJ and CDR3 profiling was carried out. TCRdb independently ran MiXCR on the reads; one entry per CDR3 protein. The sample lists 250,000 to 300,000 distinct CDR3 sequences, approximately 55% occurring once. Sequenced input: sorted CD4+, CD8+, or CD8+CD57+ T cells (not recorded which) from PBMCs. This TCR was sampled from a human donor with severe aplastic anemia or a healthy control (not recorded which).

The CDR3: CASSLVSGASNEQFF. DNA of the CDR3: TGTGCCAGCAGCTTAGTTAGCGGAGCCTCTAATGAGCAGTTCTTC. V is TRBV7-6 and J is TRBJ2-1; D is possibly TRBD2 (6 bases). V was cut by 1 base and J by 7 bases, with 14 bases left in between. The length of the CDR3 is 15 residues. The germline V gene has CDR1 SGHVS and CDR2 FNYEAQ.